Below, 19 T cell receptor beta chains from the same sample are listed, as sequenced in a study of CD8 T cells in ankylosing spondylitis. TCRdb re-called the 5' RACE reads through MiXCR, storing one row per CDR3 protein. The data hold fewer than 130,000 distinct CDR3 sequences, with 24% observed a single time. The material sequenced was synovial fluid, either unsorted or a sorted T cell fraction (not recorded which). The source of these receptors is a male donor with ankylosing spondylitis.

The chain recombines TRBV14 with TRBJ1-4; a weak D match, TRBD1 (5 bases). The CDR3 has 13 amino acids. With 3 bases removed from V and 4 bases from J, the gap between germline ends came to 6 bases. Germline lookup yields CDR1 SGHDN and CDR2 FVKESK. CDR3 sequence: CASSQTDNEKLFF. The CDR3 nucleotides read TGTGCCAGCAGCCAGACAGATAATGAAAAACTGTTTTTT.

The rearrangement links TRBV29-1 to TRBJ2-7; D ambiguous. In germline, CDR1 is SQVTM, CDR2 ANQGSEA. V lost 2 bases and J 2 bases, leaving 16 bases between the germline ends. CDR3 length: 15 amino acids. The CDR3 reads CSVETQAGLTYEQYF. Here the CDR3 DNA reads TGCAGCGTTGAAACCCAGGCCGGATTAACCTACGAGCAGTACTTC.

This clonotype appeared a few times. The rearrangement uses TRBV27 and TRBJ2-1; unclear D gene. The germline gives CDR1 MNHEY, CDR2 SMNVEV (reference sequence). The length of the CDR3 is 11 residues. The V and J ends lost 3 bases and 7 bases respectively, with 4 bases between them. The CDR3 sequence: CASSFGNEQFF. As DNA, the CDR3 is TGTGCCAGCAGTTTTGGAAATGAGCAGTTCTTC.

The chain carries TRBV28 and TRBJ2-5, with D perhaps TRBD2 (6 bases). The germline V gene encodes CDR1 MDHEN and CDR2 SYDVKM. The CDR3 is made up of 14 amino acids. Trimming cost V 3 bases and J 7 bases, with 15 bases left between them. The CDR3 here is CASSLSGRFGTQYF. The CDR3 DNA follows: TGTGCCAGCAGTTTGTCGGGGAGGTTTGGGACCCAGTACTTC.

The chain uses TRBV20-1 and TRBJ1-5; a weak D match, TRBD1 (5 bases). V was pared by 6 bases and J by 6 bases, with 18 bases between. This CDR3 comprises 14 residues. Germline values: CDR1 DFQATT, CDR2 SNEGSKA (reference sequence). This chain's CDR3 is CSARSGGGIQPQHF. The CDR3 DNA reads as TGCAGTGCGCGCTCCGGGGGGGGAATTCAGCCCCAGCATTTT.

This clonotype was observed a handful of times. V and J are TRBV10-2 and TRBJ2-3; D is possibly TRBD2 (6 bases). V was trimmed by 6 bases and J by 0 bases, leaving 10 bases between them. The CDR3 runs to 14 residues. Germline loops: CDR1 WSHSY, CDR2 SAAADI. CDR3 DNA: TGCGCCAGCAGCTCTAGCGCAAGCACAGATACGCAGTATTTT. Translation: CASSSSASTDTQYF.

The chain couples TRBV15 to TRBJ2-1, with 8 bases lining up with TRBD1. CDR3 length: 12 amino acids. In germline, CDR1 is LNHNV, CDR2 YYDKDF (reference sequence). V dropped 8 bases and J dropped 6; count of bases not matched to a gene: 3. The CDR3 region is CATWDRINEQFF. Here the CDR3 DNA reads TGTGCCACCTGGGACAGGATCAATGAGCAGTTCTTC.

This clonotype was observed a few times. This chain links TRBV7-2 with TRBJ2-3; D is unclear. Germline CDR1 and CDR2: SGHTA and FQGNSA. V lost 5 bases, J lost 10 bases, and 16 bases lay in between. The CDR3 has 13 residues. DNA of the CDR3: TGTGCCAGCAGCGCTAGAAGAGAGGACCCGCAGTATTTT. It codes for CASSARREDPQYF.

This chain joins TRBV19 and TRBJ2-6; TRBD1 might be the D (5 bases). Germline CDR1 LNHDA, CDR2 SQIVND (reference sequence). CDR3 size: 17 residues. V dropped 3 bases and J dropped 0 bases, with 12 bases sitting between them. The CDR3 bases are TGTGCCAGTAGTATCAGTACAGGCCGCTCTGGGGCCAACGTCCTGACTTTC. Translation: CASSISTGRSGANVLTF. Filled out from reference TRBV19 and TRBJ2-6, the complete variable domain reads DGGITQSPKYLFRKEGQNVTLSCEQNLNHDAMYWYRQDPGQGLRLIYYSQIVNDFQKGDIAEGYSVSREKKESFPLTVTSAQKNPTAFYLCASSISTGRSGANVLTFGAGSRLTVL.

The CDR3 sequence: CASSTAGNQPQHF. The CDR3 nucleotides are TGTGCCAGTAGTACCGCGGGCAATCAGCCCCAGCATTTT. The chain has TRBV19 and TRBJ1-5, with D hard to call. Germline values: CDR1 LNHDA, CDR2 SQIVND (reference sequence). This CDR3 spans 13 amino acids. V was trimmed by 4 bases and J by 2 bases, leaving 6 bases between them.

This clonotype turned up a few times. The chain couples TRBV11-2 to TRBJ2-1; the D gene could be TRBD1 or TRBD2 (9 bases each). The CDR3 has 20 residues. Germline CDR1 SGHAT, CDR2 FQNNGV. Trimming stripped 5 bases from V and 7 bases from J, with 33 bases between. The CDR3 loop reads CASSPRRTGGTGLARNEQFF. The CDR3 bases are TGTGCCAGCAGCCCCAGGCGAACAGGGGGCACAGGACTAGCGAGGAATGAGCAGTTCTTC. Full variable domain (outside the CDR3, taken from reference TRBV11-2 and TRBJ2-1): EAGVAQSPRYKIIEKRQSVAFWCNPISGHATLYWYQQILGQGPKLLIQFQNNGVVDDSQLPKDRFSAERLKGVDSTLKIQPAKLEDSAVYLCASSPRRTGGTGLARNEQFFGPGTRLTVL.

This clonotype was counted a few times. The chain combines TRBV12-3 or TRBV12-4 with TRBJ2-3; D is perhaps TRBD1 (7 bases). CDR3 length: 13 residues. With 11 bases removed from V and 8 bases from J, the gap between germline ends came to 20 bases. CDR3 coding DNA: TGTGCCTCCGGCGGGACAGCGGACGGTACGCAGTATTTT. As protein: CASGGTADGTQYF.

The chain couples TRBV7-2 to TRBJ2-1; no firm D call. The V end was cut by 1 base, the J end by 2 bases, with 9 bases between. There are 15 residues in the CDR3. Germline CDR1 and CDR2: SGHTA and FQGNSA. The CDR3 DNA sequence: TGTGCCAGCAGCTTAGTTTTCACAACCTACAATGAGCAGTTCTTC. Its protein product is CASSLVFTTYNEQFF.

The table lists this clonotype with many counts. V gene TRBV3-1 combines with J gene TRBJ2-1; D gene ambiguous. Germline CDR1 LGHDT, CDR2 YNNKEL (reference sequence). The CDR3 extends over 12 amino acids. V was trimmed by 0 bases and J by 13 bases, leaving 10 bases between them. The CDR3 sequence: CASSQDTQDQFF. The DNA of the CDR3 is TGTGCCAGCAGCCAAGATACCCAGGACCAGTTCTTC.

There are many counts of this clonotype. The chain combines TRBV18 with TRBJ2-7, with D uncertain. CDR3 length equals 15 residues. V shed 3 bases and J shed 1 base, with 13 bases lying between them. Germline V gives CDR1 KGHSH, CDR2 LQKENI. CDR3 in amino acids: CASSPSMPGSYEQYF. The CDR3 DNA reads TGTGCCAGCTCACCGTCGATGCCTGGGTCCTACGAGCAGTACTTC. The variable domain in full, completed from reference TRBV18 and TRBJ2-7, reads NAGVMQNPRHLVRRRGQEARLRCSPMKGHSHVYWYRQLPEEGLKFMVYLQKENIIDESGMPKERFSAEFPKEGPSILRIQQVVRGDSAAYFCASSPSMPGSYEQYFGPGTRLTVT.

V is TRBV5-1 and J is TRBJ2-1, with 13 bases lining up with TRBD2. Germline CDR1 and CDR2: SGHRS and YFSETQ. CDR3 size: 16 residues. The junction had 6 bases not matched to a gene; V was cut back by 2 bases and J by 7 bases. CDR3 in amino acids: CASSFGLAGEGNEQFF. The CDR3 coding sequence is TGCGCCAGCAGCTTCGGACTAGCGGGAGAAGGAAATGAGCAGTTCTTC.

This clonotype is medium-sized (0.01 to 0.1%) within its sample. This sequence joins TRBV20-1 and TRBJ2-1, with 11 bases matching TRBD2. V lost 1 base to trimming and J lost 7 bases; unmatched junction nucleotides: 3. The CDR3 extends over 14 amino acids. The V gene's germline CDR1 is DFQATT and CDR2 SNEGSKA (reference sequence). The CDR3 DNA follows: TGCAGTGCTAGAGTACTAGCGGGGGCAAATGAGCAGTTCTTC. Protein sequence: CSARVLAGANEQFF.

In its sample, this clonotype was seen once. The chain uses TRBV20-1 and TRBJ2-1; 13 positions match TRBD2. CDR1 is DFQATT and CDR2 is SNEGSKA in the germline V gene (reference sequence). The V segment lost 5 bases and the J segment 10 bases; nucleotides outside the gene matches: 5. The CDR3 contains 13 residues. CDR3 protein: CSAWTSGSQEQFF. CDR3 nucleotide sequence: TGCAGTGCTTGGACTAGCGGGAGTCAAGAGCAGTTCTTC.

This clonotype was seen ten or more times. The chain joins TRBV4-1 to TRBJ2-1; maybe TRBD1 (5 bases). CDR1 MGHRA and CDR2 YSYEKL come from the germline V gene. This CDR3 is 16 amino acids long. V was shortened by 0 bases and J by 1 base, with 10 bases between the two germline ends. CDR3 nucleotide sequence: TGCGCCAGCAGCCAAGAGGGGCGAAATTCCTACAATGAGCAGTTCTTC. It codes for CASSQEGRNSYNEQFF.